This TCR beta chain came from a study of T cells in women clearing cervical HPV infection. Study overall: Case blood drawn at lesion detection; control blood after infection cleared. Study-level results: Controls had more TRBV6-7 (approximately 0.16%) than cases (roughly 0.11%). Repertoire richness, not evenness, was significantly elevated in CIN3+ cases versus controls.

Produced via immunoSEQ multiplex PCR; TCRdb's table is partial and in-frame only. The sample data list tens of thousands of clones. Concerning this clone itself: Its specificity is unknown. The CDR3 extends 3 residues past the end of the read, so its final part is completed from the germline J gene.

CDR1 LNHDA and CDR2 SQIVND come from the germline V gene (reference sequence). This CDR3 comprises 15 residues. The sequencing input was blood buffy coat. This clonotype originated in a woman aged 18 to 69 with a cervical HPV16 infection that either progressed to CIN3+ or cleared (not recorded which). The V call is TRBV19, the J call TRBJ1-2; TRBD1 agrees at 8 bases. The CDR3 loop reads CASRHRTGSSYDYTF. The sequenced CDR3 bases are TGTGCCAGTAGACACCGGACAGGGAGCTCCTACGAC. Full variable domain (remainder filled in from reference TRBV19 and TRBJ1-2): DGGITQSPKYLFRKEGQNVTLSCEQNLNHDAMYWYRQDPGQGLRLIYYSQIVNDFQKGDIAEGYSVSREKKESFPLTVTSAQKNPTAFYLCASRHRTGSSYDYTFGSGTRLTVV.